This TCR beta chain was identified during a study of T cell repertoires in cytomegalovirus infection. About this clonotype: Antigen unknown.

The CDR3 has 14 residues. The ends lost 6 bases at V and 6 bases at J; junction bases unmatched: 5. In TCRdb, the reads were re-called with MiXCR into one record per CDR3 protein. The table shows about 900,000 distinct CDR3 sequences, with approximately 31% occurring only once. The J gene is TRBJ2-4, the V gene TRBV12-3 or TRBV12-4; TRBD1 agrees at 10 bases. The input for sequencing was cultured CD8+ T cells from PBMCs, taken from culture after CMV antigen stimulation. This clonotype was sampled from a human donor in good health (CMV status not recorded). Some clones in this sample may be carry-over from other donors' samples. Written as DNA, the CDR3 is TGTGCCAGCAGAAATGGACAGGGGGGAAACATTCAGTACTTC. The encoded protein is CASRNGQGGNIQYF.